This record covers a single T cell receptor (beta chain). Its antigen is currently unknown. The CDR3 has 15 amino acids. Germline lookup yields CDR1 SGHVS and CDR2 FNYEAQ. V trimming: 2 bases; J trimming: 3 bases; junction bases outside the gene matches: 4. The data were taken from a study of CD8+CD57+ T cells in acquired aplastic anemia. Profiles of TCR beta VDJ and CDR3 were generated from a genomic DNA template. Each CDR3 protein is one row after TCRdb ran MiXCR on the reads. The data show about 120,000 distinct CDR3 sequences, 50% to 60% seen once. Patients sequenced had flow cytometry evidence of CD8+CD57+ cell expansion. Patient blood was sampled before any therapy had been received. Notes on the study in general: Between patients and controls, about 30 CD8+ CDR3 sequences were found in common.

The receptor was isolated from a human donor with aplastic anemia. The chain is built from TRBV7-6 and TRBJ1-5, with 7 bases lining up with TRBD1. The sequenced sample consisted of sorted CD4+, CD8+, or CD8+CD57+ T cells (not recorded which) from PBMCs. The DNA of the CDR3 is TGTGCCAGCAGCTTATACACAGGGGCCAATCAGCCCCAGCATTTT. This codes for CASSLYTGANQPQHF.